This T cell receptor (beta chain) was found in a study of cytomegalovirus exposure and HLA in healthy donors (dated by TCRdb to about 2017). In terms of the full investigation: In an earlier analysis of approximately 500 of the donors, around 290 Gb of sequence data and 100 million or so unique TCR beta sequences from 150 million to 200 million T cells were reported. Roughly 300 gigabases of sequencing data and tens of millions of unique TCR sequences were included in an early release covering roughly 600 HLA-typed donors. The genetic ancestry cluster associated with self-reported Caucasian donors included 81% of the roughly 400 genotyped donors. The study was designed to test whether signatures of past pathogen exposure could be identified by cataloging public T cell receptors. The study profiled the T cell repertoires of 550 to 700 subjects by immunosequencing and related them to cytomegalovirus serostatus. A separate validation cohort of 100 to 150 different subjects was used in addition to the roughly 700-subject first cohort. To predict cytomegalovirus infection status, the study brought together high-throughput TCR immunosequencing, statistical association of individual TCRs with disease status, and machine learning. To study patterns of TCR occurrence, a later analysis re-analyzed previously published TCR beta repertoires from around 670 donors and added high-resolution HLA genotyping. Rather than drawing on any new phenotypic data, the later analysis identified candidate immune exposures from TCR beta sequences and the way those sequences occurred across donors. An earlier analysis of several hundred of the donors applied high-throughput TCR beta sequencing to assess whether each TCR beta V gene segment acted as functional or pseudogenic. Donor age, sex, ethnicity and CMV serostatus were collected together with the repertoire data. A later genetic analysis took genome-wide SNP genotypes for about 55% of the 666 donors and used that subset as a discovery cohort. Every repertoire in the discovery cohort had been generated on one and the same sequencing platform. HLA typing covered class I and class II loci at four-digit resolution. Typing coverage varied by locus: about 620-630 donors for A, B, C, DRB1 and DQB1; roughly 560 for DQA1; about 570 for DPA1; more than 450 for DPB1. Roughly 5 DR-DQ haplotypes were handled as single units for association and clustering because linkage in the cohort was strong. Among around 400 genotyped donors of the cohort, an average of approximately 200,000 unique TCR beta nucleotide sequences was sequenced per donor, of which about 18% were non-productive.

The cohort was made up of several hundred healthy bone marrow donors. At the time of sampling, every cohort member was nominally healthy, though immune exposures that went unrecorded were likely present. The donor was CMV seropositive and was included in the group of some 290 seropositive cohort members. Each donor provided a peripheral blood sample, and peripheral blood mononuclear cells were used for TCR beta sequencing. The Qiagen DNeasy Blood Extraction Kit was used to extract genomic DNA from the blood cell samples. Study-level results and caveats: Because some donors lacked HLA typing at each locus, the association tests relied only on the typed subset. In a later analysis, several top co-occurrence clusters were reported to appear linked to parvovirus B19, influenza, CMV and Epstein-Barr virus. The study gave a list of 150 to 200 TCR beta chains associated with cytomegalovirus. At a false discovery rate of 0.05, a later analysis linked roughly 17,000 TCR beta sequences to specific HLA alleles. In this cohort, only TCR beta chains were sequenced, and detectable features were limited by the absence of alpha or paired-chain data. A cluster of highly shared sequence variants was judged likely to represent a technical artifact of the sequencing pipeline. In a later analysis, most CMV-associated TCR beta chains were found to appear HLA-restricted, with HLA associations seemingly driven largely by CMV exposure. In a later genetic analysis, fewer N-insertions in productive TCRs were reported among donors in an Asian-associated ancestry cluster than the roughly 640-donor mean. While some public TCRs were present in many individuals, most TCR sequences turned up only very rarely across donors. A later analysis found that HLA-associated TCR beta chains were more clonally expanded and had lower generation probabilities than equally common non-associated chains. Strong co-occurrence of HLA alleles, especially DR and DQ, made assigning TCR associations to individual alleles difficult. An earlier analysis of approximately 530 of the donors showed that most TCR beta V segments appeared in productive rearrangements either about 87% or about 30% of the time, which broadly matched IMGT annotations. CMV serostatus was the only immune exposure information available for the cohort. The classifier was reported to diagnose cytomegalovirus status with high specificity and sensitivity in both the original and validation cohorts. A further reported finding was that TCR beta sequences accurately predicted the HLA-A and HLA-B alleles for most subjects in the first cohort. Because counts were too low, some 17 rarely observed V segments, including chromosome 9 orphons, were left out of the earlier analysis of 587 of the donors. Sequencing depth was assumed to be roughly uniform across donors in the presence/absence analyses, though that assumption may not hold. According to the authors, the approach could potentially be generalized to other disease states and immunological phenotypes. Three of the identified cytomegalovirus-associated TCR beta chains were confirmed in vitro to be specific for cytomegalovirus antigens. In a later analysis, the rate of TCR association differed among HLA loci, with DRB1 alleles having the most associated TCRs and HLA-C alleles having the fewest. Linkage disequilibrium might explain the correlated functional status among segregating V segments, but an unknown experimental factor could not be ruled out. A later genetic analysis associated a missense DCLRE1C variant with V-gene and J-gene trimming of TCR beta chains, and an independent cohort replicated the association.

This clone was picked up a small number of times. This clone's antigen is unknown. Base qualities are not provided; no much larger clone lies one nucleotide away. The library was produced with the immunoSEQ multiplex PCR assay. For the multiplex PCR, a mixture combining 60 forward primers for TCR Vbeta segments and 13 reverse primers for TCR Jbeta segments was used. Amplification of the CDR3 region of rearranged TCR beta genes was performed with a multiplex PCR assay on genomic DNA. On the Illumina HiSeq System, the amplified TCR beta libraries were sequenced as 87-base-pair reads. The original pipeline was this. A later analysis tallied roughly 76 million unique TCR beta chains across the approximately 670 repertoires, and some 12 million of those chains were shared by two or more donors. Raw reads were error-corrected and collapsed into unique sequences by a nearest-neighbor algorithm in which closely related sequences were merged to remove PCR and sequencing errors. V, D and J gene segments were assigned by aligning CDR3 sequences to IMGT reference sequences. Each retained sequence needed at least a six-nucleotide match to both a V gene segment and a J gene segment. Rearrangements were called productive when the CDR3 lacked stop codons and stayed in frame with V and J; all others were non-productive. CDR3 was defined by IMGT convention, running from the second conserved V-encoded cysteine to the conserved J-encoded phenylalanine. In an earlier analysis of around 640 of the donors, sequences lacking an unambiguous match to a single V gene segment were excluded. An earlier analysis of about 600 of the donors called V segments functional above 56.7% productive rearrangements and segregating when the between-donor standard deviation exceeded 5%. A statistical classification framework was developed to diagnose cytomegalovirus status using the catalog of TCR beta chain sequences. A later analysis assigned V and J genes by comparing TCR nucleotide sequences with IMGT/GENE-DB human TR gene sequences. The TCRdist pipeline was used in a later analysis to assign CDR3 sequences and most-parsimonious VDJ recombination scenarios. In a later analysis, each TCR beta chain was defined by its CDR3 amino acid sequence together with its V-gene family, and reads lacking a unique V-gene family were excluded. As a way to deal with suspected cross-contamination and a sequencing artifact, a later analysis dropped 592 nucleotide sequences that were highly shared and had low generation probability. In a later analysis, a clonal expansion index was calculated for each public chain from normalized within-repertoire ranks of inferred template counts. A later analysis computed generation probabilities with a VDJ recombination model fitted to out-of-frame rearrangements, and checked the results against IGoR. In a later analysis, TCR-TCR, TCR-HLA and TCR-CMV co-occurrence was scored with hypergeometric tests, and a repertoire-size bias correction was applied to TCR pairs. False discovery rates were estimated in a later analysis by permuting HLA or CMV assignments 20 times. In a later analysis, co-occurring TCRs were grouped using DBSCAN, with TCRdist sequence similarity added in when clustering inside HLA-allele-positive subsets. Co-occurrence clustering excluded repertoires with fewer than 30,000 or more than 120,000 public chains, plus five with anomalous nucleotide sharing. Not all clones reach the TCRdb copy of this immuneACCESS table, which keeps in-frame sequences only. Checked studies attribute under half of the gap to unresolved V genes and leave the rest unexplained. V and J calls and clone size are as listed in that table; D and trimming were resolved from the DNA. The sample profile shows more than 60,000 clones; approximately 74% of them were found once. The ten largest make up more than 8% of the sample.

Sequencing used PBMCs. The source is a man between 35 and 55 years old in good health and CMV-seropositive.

The DNA reads as follows: TGCGCCAGCAGCTTGGAAGGGGATGGCTACACCTTC. It translates as CASSLEGDGYTF. The chain employs TRBV5-1 and TRBJ1-2; TRBD1 is a weak D gene call, 5 bases matching. The germline ends are 6 bases apart after V is trimmed by 0 bases and J by 6 bases. Including the terminal cysteine and phenylalanine, the CDR3 comprises 12 residues. The kept DNA is CDR3 alone, 36 bases in frame from the first base. CDR1 and CDR2 are read off the germline V gene as SGHRS and YFSETQ.